This TCR beta chain was obtained from a study of T and B cells in COVID-19 patients. From blood, roughly 240-550 ng of genomic DNA served as TRB template. BIOMED2 TRB-A/B primer pools were used in multiplex TRB PCR. TCRdb re-analysed the multiplex PCR reads in MiXCR, keeping a single row per CDR3 protein. The data contain more than 12,000 distinct CDR3 sequences, less than 30% of them seen just once; the ten biggest clones take up approximately 1.2%. Study-wide results and caveats: Patients with COVID-19 reportedly showed strongly skewed T cell receptor beta variable and joining gene usage.

This clonotype was detected ten times or more. No antigen is known for it. The V end lost 2 bases, the J end lost 5 bases, and 7 bases lay between the germline ends. The germline V gene has CDR1 GTSNPN and CDR2 SVGIG (reference sequence). This CDR3 comprises 11 residues. The chain uses TRBV30 and TRBJ2-7; unclear D gene. Sequencing was performed on blood. This sequence was found in a human donor who had recovered from COVID-19. The CDR3, as DNA: TGTGCCTGGAGTCGAGGCCACGAGCAGTACTTC. This translates into CAWSRGHEQYF.